The clone carrying this TCR beta chain was detected a few times. What it binds is unknown. Trimming took 0 bases from V and 5 from J, leaving 13 bases between them. Germline V gene sequence: CDR1 LGHDT, CDR2 YNNKEL (reference sequence). This CDR3 has 15 residues. Data came from immunoSEQ multiplex PCR; TCRdb stores just in-frame clones and leaves some out. The sample records tens of thousands of clones, roughly two thirds being singletons. Antigen-specific CD4+ T cells were expanded with viral peptide pools in the ViraFEST assay before sequencing. Following culture for roughly 10 days, CD4+ T cells were isolated. Nucleocapsid antibody tests were negative, and the vaccine recipients had no prior SARS-CoV-2 infection. For each well, two million PBMC were cultured with about 10 IU/ml IL-2 and about 9.9 ug/ml peptides. This record belongs to a study of vaccination effects on CD4 cells after COVID-19. Across the whole study: Participants received two doses of either the BNT162b2 or mRNA-1273 vaccine. Findings and limits, study-wide: Marked clonal contraction of infection- and vaccine-induced clones was seen late after vaccination. Few convalescent patients, and no early post-infection timepoints, were available to the study.

This receptor was taken from a human donor who received a COVID-19 vaccine. The sequences come from CD4+ T cells from PBMCs cultured with HCoV-OC43 spike peptides, collected before COVID-19 vaccination. As for subset: HCoV-OC43 spike overlapping peptide pool stimulation. The chain links TRBV3-1 (or the pseudogene TRBV3-2) to TRBJ1-1; no clear D gene. CDR3 sequence: CASSQDRVRRTEAFF. CDR3 coding DNA: TGTGCCAGCAGCCAAGATAGGGTTCGGAGGACTGAAGCTTTCTTT.